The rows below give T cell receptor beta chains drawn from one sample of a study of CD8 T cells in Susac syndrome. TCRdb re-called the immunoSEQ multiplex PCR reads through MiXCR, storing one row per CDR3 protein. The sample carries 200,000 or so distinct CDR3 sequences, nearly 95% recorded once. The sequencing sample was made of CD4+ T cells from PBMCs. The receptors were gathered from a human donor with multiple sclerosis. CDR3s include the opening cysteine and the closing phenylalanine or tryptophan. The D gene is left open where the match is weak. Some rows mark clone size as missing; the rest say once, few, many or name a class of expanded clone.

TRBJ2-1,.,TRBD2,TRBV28,CAVLGLAADYNEQFF,TGTGCCGTACTGGGACTAGCGGCCGACTACAATGAGCAGTTCTTC
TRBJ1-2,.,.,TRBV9,CASSPHSGNEYYGYTF,TGTGCCAGCAGCCCGCATTCGGGAAACGAATACTATGGCTACACCTTC
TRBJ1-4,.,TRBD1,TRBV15,CATSRNRYRGPGVVEEKLFF,TGTGCCACCAGCAGGAACCGGTACAGGGGGCCTGGTGTAGTAGAGGAAAAACTGTTTTTT
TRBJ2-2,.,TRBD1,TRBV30,CAWSVPGGTGELFF,TGTGCCTGGAGTGTACCAGGGGGCACCGGGGAGCTGTTTTTT
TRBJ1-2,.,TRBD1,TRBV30,CAWDRDNGYTF,TGTGCCTGGGACAGGGATAATGGCTACACCTTC
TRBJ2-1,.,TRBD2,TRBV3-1,CASSQDSGGGAAYNEQFF,TGTGCCAGCAGCCAAGATTCCGGCGGGGGGGCGGCCTACAATGAGCAGTTCTTC
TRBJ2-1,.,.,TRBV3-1,CASSHIWNNEQFF,TGTGCCAGCAGCCATATTTGGAACAATGAGCAGTTCTTC
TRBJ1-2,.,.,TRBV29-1,CSAGAGVTGYTF,TGCAGCGCCGGGGCCGGGGTCACGGGCTACACCTTC
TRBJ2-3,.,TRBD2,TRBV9,CASSVATSGADTQYF,TGTGCCAGCAGCGTAGCGACTAGCGGGGCAGATACGCAGTATTTT
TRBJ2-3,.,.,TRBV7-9,CASSPRGNTDTQYF,TGTGCCAGCAGCCCCCGGGGCAACACAGATACGCAGTATTTT
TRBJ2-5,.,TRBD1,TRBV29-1,CSVGPQGGETQYF,TGCAGCGTTGGCCCGCAAGGGGGCGAGACCCAGTACTTC
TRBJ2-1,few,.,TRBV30,CAWSVHLSNEQFF,TGTGCCTGGAGCGTACATCTGAGTAATGAGCAGTTCTTC
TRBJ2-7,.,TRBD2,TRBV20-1,CSASRGTSGSYEQYF,TGCAGTGCTAGTCGCGGGACTAGCGGGAGTTACGAGCAGTACTTC
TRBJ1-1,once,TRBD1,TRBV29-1,CSVVAGGTEAFF,TGCAGCGTTGTGGCAGGGGGGACTGAAGCTTTCTTT
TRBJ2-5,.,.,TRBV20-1,CSANIETQYF,TGCAGTGCTAACATAGAGACCCAGTACTTC
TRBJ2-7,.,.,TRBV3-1,CASSQVIGYEQYF,TGTGCCAGCAGCCAAGTCATAGGCTACGAGCAGTACTTC
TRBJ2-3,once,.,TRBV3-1,CASSPGAREGSQYF,TGTGCCAGCAGCCCCGGGGCCCGAGAGGGGTCGCAGTATTTT
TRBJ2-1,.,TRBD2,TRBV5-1,CASSLRGAGASYNEQFF,TGCGCCAGCAGCTTGCGCGGTGCGGGAGCTAGCTACAATGAGCAGTTCTTC
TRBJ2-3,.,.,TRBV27,CASRSGNTQYF,TGTGCCAGCAGATCCGGGAATACGCAGTATTTT
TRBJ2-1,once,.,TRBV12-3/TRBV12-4,CASSGGFGEQFF,TGTGCCAGCTCCGGGGGTTTCGGTGAGCAGTTCTTC
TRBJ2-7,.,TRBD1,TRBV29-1,CSGLGTGSIREYF,TGCAGCGGGCTCGGGACAGGGTCAATTCGTGAGTACTTC
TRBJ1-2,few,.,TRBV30,CAWSGQGLYGYTF,TGTGCCTGGAGTGGTCAGGGACTCTATGGCTACACCTTC
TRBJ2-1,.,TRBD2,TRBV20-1,CSASGAGGPRNEQFF,TGCAGTGCTAGTGGAGCGGGAGGGCCACGGAATGAGCAGTTCTTC
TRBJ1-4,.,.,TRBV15,CATSPRSGAREKLFF,TGTGCCACCAGCCCTAGATCCGGGGCGAGAGAAAAACTGTTTTTT
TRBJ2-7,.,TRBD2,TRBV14,CASSQDPSGSSYEQYF,TGTGCCAGCAGCCAAGATCCTAGCGGGAGCTCCTACGAGCAGTACTTC
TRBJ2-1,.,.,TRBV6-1,CASSPRRGVDEQFF,TGTGCCAGCAGTCCCCGGAGGGGAGTCGATGAGCAGTTCTTC
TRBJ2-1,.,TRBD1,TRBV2,CASSPLTGVGNEQFF,TGTGCCAGCAGTCCTCTTACAGGGGTCGGCAATGAGCAGTTCTTC
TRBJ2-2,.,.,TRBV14,CASSQDRNTGELFF,TGTGCCAGCAGCCAAGACAGAAACACCGGGGAGCTGTTTTTT
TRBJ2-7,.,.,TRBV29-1,CSVEGGRLNEQYF,TGCAGCGTTGAAGGAGGGCGATTGAACGAGCAGTACTTC
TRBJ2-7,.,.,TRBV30,CAWSVQREQVSKYF,TGTGCCTGGAGTGTACAACGGGAGCAAGTGAGCAAGTACTTC
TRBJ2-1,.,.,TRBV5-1,CASSFRIDEQFF,TGCGCCAGCAGCTTTCGAATAGATGAGCAGTTCTTC
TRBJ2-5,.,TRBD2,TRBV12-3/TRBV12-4,CASRLAGAETQYF,TGTGCCAGCAGGCTAGCGGGGGCAGAGACCCAGTACTTC
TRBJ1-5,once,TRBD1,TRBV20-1,CSAFPRGHGNQPQHF,TGCAGTGCTTTCCCCAGGGGGCACGGCAATCAGCCCCAGCATTTT
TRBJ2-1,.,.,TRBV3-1,CASSPRTGLLHNEQFF,TGTGCCAGCAGCCCTAGAACAGGCCTCCTCCACAATGAGCAGTTCTTC
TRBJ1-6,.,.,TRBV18,CASSPGGNNSPLHF,TGTGCCAGCTCACCCGGGGGGAATAATTCACCCCTCCACTTT
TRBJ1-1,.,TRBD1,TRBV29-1,CSYYRLFGTGTEAFF,TGCAGCTATTATAGACTCTTTGGGACAGGCACTGAAGCTTTCTTT